The 26 T cell receptor beta chains in this list originate from one sample, sequenced in a study of T-cell reconstitution after alpha-beta-depleted transplantation in children. Using unique molecular identifiers, the investigators prepared the TCRbeta library. TCRdb re-analysed the PCR reads in MiXCR, keeping a single row per CDR3 protein. The data show 780,000 or so distinct CDR3 sequences, roughly 15% seen once. The sample was PBMCs, mostly from graft donor cells, taken 360 days after TCRalphabeta/CD19-depleted stem cell transplant. These TCRs come from a male patient younger than 18 who had a stem cell transplant for acute lymphoblastic leukemia, so the T cells may come from the graft donor.

This clonotype was detected a few times. The rearrangement uses TRBV7-9 and TRBJ2-7; a possible D gene is TRBD1 (6 bases). The CDR3 is made up of 16 amino acids. Germline values: CDR1 SEHNR, CDR2 FQNEAQ (reference sequence). Trimming pared 4 bases from V and 0 bases from J, leaving 16 bases between. The CDR3 DNA follows: TGTGCCAGCAGCTGGATACAGGGACCCTTCTCCTACGAGCAGTACTTC. Residues: CASSWIQGPFSYEQYF. Filled out from reference TRBV7-9 and TRBJ2-7, the complete variable domain reads DTGVSQNPRHKITKRGQNVTFRCDPISEHNRLYWYRQTLGQGPEFLTYFQNEAQLEKSRLLSDRFSAERPKGSFSTLEIQRTEQGDSAMYLCASSWIQGPFSYEQYFGPGTRLTVT.

The chain carries TRBV7-6 and TRBJ2-1; D might be TRBD2 (5 bases). This CDR3 has 16 residues. CDR1 is SGHVS, CDR2 FNYEAQ, per germline. V gave up 5 bases and J gave up 1 base, with 15 bases separating them. CDR3 residues: CASSQSRGSSYNEQFF. Here the CDR3 DNA reads TGTGCCAGCAGCCAAAGCCGGGGATCTTCCTACAATGAGCAGTTCTTC.

This clonotype was counted a few times. This chain links TRBV7-9 with TRBJ2-7, with 10 bases that match TRBD2. The ends lost 4 bases at V and 2 bases at J; junction bases unmatched: 5. This CDR3 spans 15 amino acids. CDR1 is SEHNR, CDR2 FQNEAQ, per germline (reference sequence). This chain's CDR3 is CASSSLAGATYEQYF. The CDR3, as DNA: TGTGCCAGCAGCTCTCTAGCGGGGGCCACCTACGAGCAGTACTTC.

The chain has TRBV5-1 and TRBJ2-7, with D tentatively TRBD2 (6 bases). CDR3 length equals 14 residues. The germline V gene has CDR1 SGHRS and CDR2 YFSETQ. V was cut by 4 bases and J by 5 bases, with 16 bases left in between. The CDR3 sequence: CASSVEGSINEQYF. The CDR3 coding sequence is TGCGCCAGCAGCGTGGAGGGCTCCATAAACGAGCAGTACTTC.

The CDR3 DNA reads TGTGCCACCAGCAGAGGAGCGGAGTTCGGGACCCAGTACTTC. It specifies CATSRGAEFGTQYF. The chain employs TRBV15 and TRBJ2-5, with a possible D match to TRBD2 (5 bases). This CDR3 has 14 residues. The V gene's germline CDR1 is LNHNV and CDR2 YYDKDF (reference sequence). V was clipped by 1 base and J by 7 bases, with 13 bases between them.

The V gene is TRBV29-1, the J gene TRBJ2-4; 15 bases map to TRBD2. Germline trimming cut 6 bases from V and 9 bases from J; bases unmatched to any gene: 12. Germline-derived CDR1 and CDR2 are SQVTM and ANQGSEA. The CDR3 contains 16 residues. The CDR3, as DNA: TGCAGCGTCGCCCCGGGACTAGCGGGAGGTGTAGGCATTCAGTACTTC. It codes for CSVAPGLAGGVGIQYF.

This clonotype was counted between two and nine times. V and J are TRBV9 and TRBJ2-3; the D gene is possibly TRBD2 (6 bases). The CDR3 is 15 residues long. Germline V gene sequence: CDR1 SGDLS, CDR2 YYNGEE. Trimming took off 3 bases at V and 2 bases at J, with 13 bases between the two ends. The DNA for the CDR3 is TGTGCCAGCAGCGCCTTAGCGGTCCTCACAGATACGCAGTATTTT. Translation gives CASSALAVLTDTQYF.

This clonotype has a handful of counts. The rearrangement joins TRBV12-3 or TRBV12-4 to TRBJ2-3, with 13 positions matching TRBD2. The CDR3 is made up of 16 amino acids. With V trimmed by 6 bases and J by 6 bases, 9 bases remained unmatched. The CDR3 DNA reads TGTGCCAGCAGCGATGCCGGGACTAGCGGGGACGATACGCAGTATTTT. Its protein product is CASSDAGTSGDDTQYF.

This clonotype was detected a few times. CDR3 region: CASSSYMGIGGYEQYF. CDR3 nucleotides: TGCGCCAGCAGCTCCTACATGGGCATTGGTGGATACGAGCAGTACTTC. J is TRBJ2-7 and V is TRBV5-1; D remains ambiguous. There are 16 residues in the CDR3. Trimming took off 3 bases at V and 4 bases at J, with 20 bases between the two ends. Per germline, CDR1 SGHRS and CDR2 YFSETQ.

This clonotype was seen a few times. CDR3 residues: CASSLETGAKGYEQYF. The CDR3 bases are TGTGCCAGCAGCTTAGAAACGGGGGCTAAAGGGTACGAGCAGTACTTC. J is TRBJ2-7 and V is TRBV7-9; D is possibly TRBD1 or TRBD2 (6 bases each). The CDR3 has 16 amino acids. Germline loops: CDR1 SEHNR, CDR2 FQNEAQ (reference sequence). V was pared by 1 base and J by 4 bases, with 17 bases between. Complete variable domain (other parts from reference TRBV7-9 and TRBJ2-7): DTGVSQNPRHKITKRGQNVTFRCDPISEHNRLYWYRQTLGQGPEFLTYFQNEAQLEKSRLLSDRFSAERPKGSFSTLEIQRTEQGDSAMYLCASSLETGAKGYEQYFGPGTRLTVT.

This clonotype was counted many times. This chain connects TRBV5-4 to TRBJ2-1; TRBD1 matches 10 bases. CDR1 and CDR2 (germline): SGHNT, YYREEE (reference sequence). The CDR3 runs to 15 residues. V trimming: 3 bases; J trimming: 7 bases; junction bases outside the gene matches: 7. CDR3 nucleotides: TGTGCCAGCAGCTGGCGGGACAGGGGACCTAATGAGCAGTTCTTC. Translation: CASSWRDRGPNEQFF.

This clonotype was detected a few times. The J gene is TRBJ2-3, the V gene TRBV7-3; D call uncertain. This CDR3 has 15 amino acids. V lost 7 bases and J 0 bases, leaving 14 bases between the germline ends. The germline CDR1 and CDR2 sequences are SGHTA and FQGTGA. The CDR3, as DNA: TGTGCCAGCACCCTGACTCCCCAGAGCACAGATACGCAGTATTTT. This codes for CASTLTPQSTDTQYF. Full variable domain (remainder filled in from reference TRBV7-3 and TRBJ2-3): GAGVSQTPSNKVTEKGKYVELRCDPISGHTALYWYRQSLGQGPEFLIYFQGTGAADDSGLPNDRFFAVRPEGSVSTLKIQRTERGDSAVYLCASTLTPQSTDTQYFGPGTRLTVL.

V gene TRBV12-3 or TRBV12-4 combines with J gene TRBJ2-7; TRBD2 agrees at 14 bases. The CDR3 runs 15 residues. Trimming at V came to 6 bases and at J to 5 bases, leaving 6 bases not matched to a gene. The CDR3 spells CASSPGTSGRNEQYF. The CDR3 region has the DNA TGTGCCAGCAGCCCAGGGACTAGCGGGAGAAACGAGCAGTACTTC.

V usage is TRBV29-1 and J usage is TRBJ1-4; D uncertain. V lost 4 bases, J lost 8 bases, and 17 bases lay in between. This CDR3 has 14 amino acids. Germline V gives CDR1 SQVTM, CDR2 ANQGSEA. CDR3 protein: CSVVRVGTIEKLFF. In DNA form, the CDR3 reads TGCAGCGTTGTGCGGGTCGGCACCATAGAAAAACTGTTTTTT.

This clonotype was seen more than once but under ten times. The chain uses TRBV29-1 and TRBJ2-5, with 8 bases aligning to TRBD2. The J segment lost 4 bases and the V segment lost 7 bases, leaving 5 bases of the junction unmatched. The germline CDR1 and CDR2 sequences are SQVTM and ANQGSEA. CDR3 length: 12 amino acids. This CDR3 is CSGAAGVETQYF. The DNA of the CDR3 is TGCAGCGGCGCAGCGGGGGTAGAGACCCAGTACTTC.

This chain links TRBV29-1 with TRBJ1-5; a weak D match, TRBD1 (6 bases). V lost 0 bases, J lost 4 bases, and 7 bases lay in between. Germline V CDR1 and CDR2: SQVTM, ANQGSEA. This CDR3 has 13 amino acids. The DNA for the CDR3 is TGCAGCGTTGAAGAGGACAGAAATCAGCCCCAGCATTTT. Translation gives CSVEEDRNQPQHF.

In this sample, this clonotype turned up a few times. The CDR3 nucleotides read TGTGCCAGCAGCTTATTAGTCGTGTTTCCTGGCTACACCTTC. It is translated as CASSLLVVFPGYTF. The chain joins TRBV7-2 to TRBJ1-2, with D unresolved. The CDR3 runs 14 residues. The ends were cut back, 2 bases at V and 7 bases at J, with 14 bases in the middle. Per germline, CDR1 SGHTA and CDR2 FQGNSA. The variable domain in full, with the rest retrieved from reference TRBV7-2 and TRBJ1-2, is GAGVSQSPSNKVTEKGKDVELRCDPISGHTALYWYRQSLGQGLEFLIYFQGNSAPDKSGLPSDRFSAERTGGSVSTLTIQRTQQEDSAVYLCASSLLVVFPGYTFGSGTRLTVV.

The V and J genes are TRBV5-1 and TRBJ2-5, with TRBD2 matching over 12 bases. Germline V gene data show CDR1 as SGHRS and CDR2 as YFSETQ. The V segment lost 4 bases and the J segment 2 bases; nucleotides outside the gene matches: 6. This CDR3 region has 16 residues. The CDR3 protein is CASSLWTSGKQETQYF. The DNA for the CDR3 is TGCGCCAGCAGCCTCTGGACTAGCGGGAAACAAGAGACCCAGTACTTC.

This clonotype was found many times. The chain is built from TRBV18 and TRBJ2-2; 11 positions match TRBD2. CDR3 length equals 15 residues. Germline CDR1 reads KGHSH; CDR2 reads LQKENI. Trimming cost V 8 bases and J 0 bases; bases outside gene matches: 2. CDR3 in amino acids: CASLGLAANTGELFF. DNA of the CDR3: TGTGCCAGCCTGGGACTAGCGGCGAACACCGGGGAGCTGTTTTTT.

The chain recombines TRBV15 with TRBJ2-5, with 8 bases matching TRBD1. V shed 8 bases and J 5 bases; nucleotides not matched to a gene: 7. CDR1 and CDR2 from the germline V gene are LNHNV and YYDKDF (reference sequence). CDR3 length equals 13 residues. The CDR3 loop reads CATLDRGGETQYF. DNA of the CDR3: TGTGCCACCCTCGACAGGGGTGGCGAGACCCAGTACTTC.

This clonotype was seen a few times. This sequence joins TRBV20-1 and TRBJ2-2, with D perhaps matching TRBD1 (5 bases). Germline-derived CDR1 and CDR2 are DFQATT and SNEGSKA (reference sequence). There are 13 residues in the CDR3. Trimming stripped 5 bases from V and 7 bases from J, with 14 bases between. CDR3 coding DNA: TGCAGTGCTCGTCCACAGGAAGGCGGGGAGCTGTTTTTT. It encodes CSARPQEGGELFF.

The V call is TRBV6-1, the J call TRBJ2-2; TRBD2 aligns across 10 bases. The CDR3 covers 18 residues. The V segment lost 7 bases and the J segment 3 bases; nucleotides outside the gene matches: 14. Germline assignment: CDR1 MNHNS and CDR2 SASEGT. CDR3 in DNA: TGTGCCAGCACGGTGACAGGCCTAGCGGGAGCTCACACCGGGGAGCTGTTTTTT. Protein: CASTVTGLAGAHTGELFF.

A few counts support this clonotype. This rearrangement joins TRBV25-1 to TRBJ2-1; 7 bases fit TRBD2. The junction had 10 bases not matched to a gene; V was cut back by 2 bases and J by 3 bases. This CDR3 region has 17 residues. Germline CDR1 and CDR2: MGHDK and SYGVNS. The CDR3 DNA is TGTGCCAGCAGTGAAGCCCCCCGCAGCGGGGTCTACAATGAGCAGTTCTTC. Protein: CASSEAPRSGVYNEQFF.

The gene calls are TRBV7-2 and TRBJ2-5; D might be TRBD2 (6 bases). Germline V lookup: CDR1 SGHTA, CDR2 FQGNSA. V was clipped by 5 bases and J by 2 bases, with 18 bases between them. This CDR3 has 16 amino acids. This CDR3 is CASSPDRLVWQETQYF. In DNA form, the CDR3 reads TGTGCCAGCAGCCCGGACCGACTAGTTTGGCAAGAGACCCAGTACTTC.

J is TRBJ2-1 and V is TRBV5-1; D call uncertain. This CDR3 has 13 amino acids. V shed 1 base and J shed 8 bases, with 10 bases lying between them. Germline assignment: CDR1 SGHRS and CDR2 YFSETQ. Written as DNA, the CDR3 is TGCGCCAGCAGCTTGAGGGTAGGCCATGAGCAGTTCTTC. Translated, it gives CASSLRVGHEQFF.

The chain has TRBV29-1 and TRBJ2-7, with 10 bases aligning to TRBD2. CDR1 and CDR2 from the germline V gene are SQVTM and ANQGSEA. This CDR3 comprises 14 residues. V gave up 4 bases and J gave up 5 bases; unmatched junction bases: 8. CDR3 bases: TGCAGCGTTGCTACTAGCGGGATCTGGGACGAGCAGTACTTC. Encoded protein: CSVATSGIWDEQYF.